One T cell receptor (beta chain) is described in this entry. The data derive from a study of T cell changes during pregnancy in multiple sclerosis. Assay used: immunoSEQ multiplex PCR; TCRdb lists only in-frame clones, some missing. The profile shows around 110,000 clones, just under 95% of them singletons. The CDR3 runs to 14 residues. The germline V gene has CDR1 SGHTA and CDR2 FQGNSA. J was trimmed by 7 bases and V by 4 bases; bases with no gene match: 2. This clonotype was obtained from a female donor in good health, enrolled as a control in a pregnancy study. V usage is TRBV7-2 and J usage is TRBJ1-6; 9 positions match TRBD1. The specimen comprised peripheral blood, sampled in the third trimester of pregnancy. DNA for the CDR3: TGTGCCAGCAGCTACGACAGGGGGAATTCACCCCTCCACTTT. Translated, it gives CASSYDRGNSPLHF.